This paragraph reports one T cell receptor beta chain. Its antigen is not known. This is likely an artifact of a read error, given a far larger clone one base away. Clones were sequenced by immunoSEQ multiplex PCR, and TCRdb holds only the in-frame ones, with some missing. Seen here are a few hundred thousand clones, more than 70% observed once, and the top ten hold 12%. The data derive from a study of shared clonotypes between healthy human individuals. Points from the study as a whole: Few donors restricted represented genetic and exposure-history diversity.

The CDR3 loop spans 19 amino acids. Trimming left V 8 bases short and J 2 bases short, with 31 bases between. In germline, CDR1 is SGHTA, CDR2 FQGNSA. Donation came from healthy HIV-negative adults that had no recent acute infections or vaccinations. The genes are TRBV7-2 and TRBJ2-7, with D perhaps assigned TRBD1 or TRBD2 (5 bases each). The specimen was PBMCs. The sequence came from a woman between 35 and 50 years old in good health. Some clones in this sample may be carry-over from other donors' samples. This chain's CDR3 is CASGTAAGLFRADAYEQYF. The CDR3 region has the DNA TGTGCCAGCGGCACCGCGGCAGGGCTCTTCCGAGCGGATGCCTACGAGCAGTACTTC.